One sample yielded the 21 T cell receptor beta chains listed below, sequenced in a study of blood T cell repertoires in COVID-19. Repertoires were generated with immunoSEQ multiplex PCR, while TCRdb's copy carries only in-frame clones and drops some. The profile covers about 69,000 clones, with more than 75% appearing a single time and approximately 30% taken by the ten largest. Sequencing was done on a sample of peripheral blood. The receptor set was obtained from a human donor in a cohort sampled during active COVID-19.

V is TRBV2 and J is TRBJ1-4, with 8 bases matching TRBD1. This CDR3 is 13 amino acids long. Germline CDR1 is SNHLY and CDR2 is FYNNEI. The V gene end was trimmed by 7 bases and the J gene end by 7 bases; junction bases not matched to a gene: 5. CDR3 DNA sequence: TGTGCCAGCACCCAGGACAGGGTTGAAAAACTGTTTTTT. Protein: CASTQDRVEKLFF.

The chain has TRBV18 and TRBJ2-5, with D tentatively TRBD2 (7 bases). This CDR3 comprises 16 residues. Germline loops: CDR1 KGHSH, CDR2 LQKENI. Trimming cost V 4 bases and J 2 bases, with 17 bases left between them. CDR3 amino acids: CASSRLFGGLQETQYF. The CDR3 DNA is TGTGCCAGCTCACGGCTCTTCGGGGGGCTTCAAGAGACCCAGTACTTC.

The chain recombines TRBV2 with TRBJ1-2, with TRBD1 matching over 7 bases. CDR1 and CDR2 from the germline V gene are SNHLY and FYNNEI. V trimming: 7 bases; J trimming: 5 bases; junction bases outside the gene matches: 7. CDR3 length: 13 residues. Here the CDR3 reads CASNGQEIYGYTF. In DNA, the CDR3 is TGTGCCAGCAATGGACAGGAAATTTATGGCTACACCTTC.

The chain has TRBV18 and TRBJ2-2; tentatively, D is TRBD1 (6 bases). The CDR3 covers 16 residues. The germline V gene encodes CDR1 KGHSH and CDR2 LQKENI. Trimming took 5 bases from V and 4 from J, leaving 17 bases between them. Here the CDR3 DNA reads TGTGCCAGCTCAGCCCCAAAGGGGGTCGTCACCGGGGAGCTGTTTTTT. Protein sequence: CASSAPKGVVTGELFF.

This clone was recorded a few times. The chain uses TRBV13 and TRBJ1-1; D unclear. The V end was cut by 0 bases, the J end by 3 bases, with 14 bases between. This CDR3 region has 16 residues. Germline CDR1 and CDR2: PRHDT and FYEKMQ (reference sequence). The CDR3, as DNA: TGTGCCAGCAGCTTAGGGTCGCCCCCCGGGGACACTGAAGCTTTCTTT. Protein product: CASSLGSPPGDTEAFF.

This clone appeared once. This sequence joins TRBV29-1 and TRBJ1-1; weak D call: TRBD1 (5 bases). This CDR3 has 11 amino acids. V was pared by 4 bases and J by 10 bases, with 13 bases between. CDR1 SQVTM and CDR2 ANQGSEA come from the germline V gene. CDR3: CSVVGGNGAFF. CDR3 sequence (DNA): TGCAGCGTTGTGGGGGGAAATGGAGCTTTCTTT.

The V call is TRBV11-2, the J call TRBJ2-2; TRBD2 matches 8 bases. The germline V gene encodes CDR1 SGHAT and CDR2 FQNNGV. V shed 1 base, J shed 5 bases, and the junction held 9 bases outside the gene matches. The CDR3 is 17 residues long. The CDR3 DNA reads TGTGCCAGCAGCTTAGTCGTCGGGGGGGCCGGGACCGGGGAGCTGTTTTTT. Encoded protein: CASSLVVGGAGTGELFF.

The V call is TRBV5-5, the J call TRBJ2-3; D may be TRBD2 (7 bases). Trimming removed 5 bases from V and 6 bases from J, with 16 bases in between. Germline V CDR1 and CDR2: SGHKS, YYEKEE (reference sequence). The CDR3 has 14 amino acids. CDR3 DNA: TGTGCCAGCAGTTGGGCGGCGGGGGCCGATACGCAGTATTTT. Encoded protein: CASSWAAGADTQYF.

In its sample, this clone was seen a few times. The gene calls are TRBV6-5 and TRBJ1-3; a possible D gene is TRBD1 (5 bases). Trimming cost V 11 bases and J 3 bases, with 14 bases left between them. CDR1 MNHEY and CDR2 SVGAGI come from the germline V gene. The CDR3 has 13 amino acids. Here the CDR3 reads CASSGGVGNTIYF. The CDR3 DNA reads TGTGCCTCTTCTGGGGGGGTTGGAAACACCATATATTTT.

V gene TRBV4-1 combines with J gene TRBJ1-2, with D tentatively TRBD1 (5 bases). The V gene lost 4 bases and the J gene lost 4 bases, with 16 bases spanning the gap. Germline V CDR1 and CDR2: MGHRA, YSYEKL. CDR3 size: 15 residues. The DNA of the CDR3 is TGCGCCAGCAGCCCCTCTCCCCAGGGCCTCTATGGCTACACCTTC. It encodes CASSPSPQGLYGYTF.

The chain carries TRBV24-1 and TRBJ2-3, with a weak D call TRBD2 (6 bases). V was trimmed by 4 bases and J by 2 bases, leaving 12 bases between them. CDR1 KGHDR and CDR2 SFDVKD come from the germline V gene. This CDR3 region has 15 residues. The chain's CDR3 is CATSERDGYTDTQYF. CDR3 sequence (DNA): TGTGCCACCAGTGAGCGGGACGGCTACACAGATACGCAGTATTTT.

The chain recombines TRBV6-5 with TRBJ1-6; TRBD1 matches at 9 bases. J lost 9 bases, V lost 4 bases, and 10 bases had no gene match. The CDR3 loop spans 16 amino acids. CDR1 MNHEY and CDR2 SVGAGI come from the germline V gene. The CDR3 protein is CASSWGTGWKGSPLHF. The CDR3 DNA follows: TGTGCCAGCAGTTGGGGGACAGGGTGGAAGGGTTCACCCCTCCACTTT.

The CDR3 reads CASSRPTSGGKETQYF. CDR3 nucleotides: TGTGCCAGCAGCCGCCCGACTAGCGGGGGCAAAGAGACCCAGTACTTC. The chain uses TRBV5-6 and TRBJ2-5, with 12 bases lining up with TRBD2. The length of the CDR3 is 16 residues. CDR1 and CDR2 (germline): SGHDT, YYEEEE. The V segment lost 4 bases and the J segment 3 bases; nucleotides outside the gene matches: 7.

The sample holds a few counts of this clone. No DNA is shown, since the ends of the CDR3 on it are uncertain; the CDR3 is the one TCRdb lists. J is TRBJ1-1 and V is TRBV2. The CDR3 spans 13 amino acids, including both terminal residues. The V gene's germline CDR1 is SNHLY and CDR2 FYNNEI. The CDR3 is CASFLWTGTEAFF.

This sequence joins TRBV7-2 and TRBJ2-7; 8 bases agree with TRBD2. This CDR3 spans 15 amino acids. V shed 5 bases and J 7 bases; nucleotides not matched to a gene: 13. Germline V gene lookup returns CDR1 SGHTA and CDR2 FQGNSA. CDR3 DNA sequence: TGTGCCAGCAGCCTCCCGGTAGCTAGCGGGTGGGAGCAGTACTTC. It codes for CASSLPVASGWEQYF.

V and J are TRBV11-2 and TRBJ1-5, with D maybe TRBD1 (6 bases). In germline, CDR1 is SGHAT, CDR2 FQNNGV. The CDR3 covers 15 residues. V lost 1 base and J lost 4, with 11 bases in between. CDR3: CASSLGGRPNQPQHF. The CDR3 DNA reads as TGTGCCAGCAGCTTAGGGGGGCGCCCTAATCAGCCCCAGCATTTT.

This chain connects TRBV11-2 to TRBJ1-1; perhaps TRBD1 as D (6 bases). The CDR3 covers 15 residues. The germline V gene encodes CDR1 SGHAT and CDR2 FQNNGV. V shed 4 bases and J shed 1 base, with 13 bases lying between them. The CDR3 DNA reads TGTGCCAGCAGCTCGTTGGGACAAGCGAACACTGAAGCTTTCTTT. Translation gives CASSSLGQANTEAFF.

The V call is TRBV5-8, the J call TRBJ2-3, with a tentative D call TRBD2 (5 bases). The CDR3 loop spans 15 amino acids. Looked up from germline, CDR1 is SGHTS and CDR2 is YDEGEE. V gave up 2 bases and J gave up 2 bases, with 12 bases separating them. CDR3 protein: CASSFGRTYTDTQYF. The CDR3 nucleotides read TGTGCCAGCAGCTTTGGAAGGACTTACACAGATACGCAGTATTTT.

The chain employs TRBV7-3 and TRBJ2-1; the match to TRBD2 covers 13 bases. V dropped 1 base and J dropped 4; count of bases not matched to a gene: 4. Germline CDR1 reads SGHTA; CDR2 reads FQGTGA. CDR3 length: 17 amino acids. The CDR3 DNA follows: TGTGCCAGCAGCTTAAATCCGACTAGCGGGGGGTACAATGAGCAGTTCTTC. Translated: CASSLNPTSGGYNEQFF.

The chain carries TRBV20-1 and TRBJ2-3; weak D call: TRBD2 (6 bases). This CDR3 comprises 11 residues. Germline CDR1 DFQATT, CDR2 SNEGSKA (reference sequence). Trimming pared 5 bases from V and 7 bases from J, leaving 10 bases between. The CDR3 region is CSAWDLYTQYF. The CDR3 region has the DNA TGCAGTGCTTGGGACTTGTATACGCAGTATTTT.

The chain couples TRBV19 to TRBJ1-5, with D possibly matching TRBD1 (5 bases). Germline V CDR1 and CDR2: LNHDA, SQIVND (reference sequence). The CDR3 spans 15 residues. Trimming shortened V by 8 bases and J by 0 bases, and 14 bases separated the two germline ends. The chain's CDR3 is CASAPGGYSNQPQHF. As DNA, the CDR3 is TGTGCCAGTGCCCCTGGGGGGTATAGCAATCAGCCCCAGCATTTT.